This entry lists 10 T cell receptor beta chains sequenced from one sample in a study of Ad26.COV2.S vaccination and SARS-CoV-2 variants. Data came from immunoSEQ multiplex PCR; TCRdb stores just in-frame clones and leaves some out. The sample lists some 270,000 clones; roughly 87% were seen once. Stated treatment: around 19 received Ad26.COV2.S at low or high dose, single or two shots; several received placebo; per-sample allocation not given. Sampling was done on day 63 after the first vaccine or placebo injection. Specimen: peripheral blood, collected in a trial of Ad26.COV2.S vaccine versus placebo. These TCRs come from a person between 18 and 59 years old who received the Ad26.COV2.S COVID-19 vaccine or a placebo.

The CDR3 bases are TGTGCCAGCAGCCGGTCGACTTTTAGCTCTGGGGCCAACGTCCTGACTTTC. Translation: CASSRSTFSSGANVLTF. The rearrangement joins TRBV5-4 to TRBJ2-6; D call uncertain. This CDR3 has 17 amino acids. Looked up from germline, CDR1 is SGHNT and CDR2 is YYREEE (reference sequence). V lost 4 bases, J lost 0 bases, and 14 bases lay in between.

The J gene is TRBJ2-3, the V gene TRBV6-2 or TRBV6-3; D could derive from TRBD1 or TRBD2 (5 bases each). The length of the CDR3 is 15 residues. CDR1 MNHEY and CDR2 SVGEGT come from the germline V gene. Trimming removed 5 bases at V and 2 bases at J, with 14 bases between. The CDR3 region is CASSTDGGFTDTQYF. In DNA, the CDR3 is TGTGCCAGCAGTACCGATGGGGGATTCACAGATACGCAGTATTTT.

The chain carries TRBV6-2 or TRBV6-3 and TRBJ2-1, with a possible D match to TRBD2 (6 bases). V gave up 8 bases and J gave up 5 bases, with 16 bases separating them. In germline, CDR1 is MNHEY, CDR2 SVGEGT. The CDR3 consists of 14 residues. The CDR3 protein is CASGQTSSDNEQFF. The CDR3 region has the DNA TGTGCCAGCGGCCAGACTAGTTCAGACAATGAGCAGTTCTTC.

The chain couples TRBV4-1 to TRBJ1-4, with D perhaps TRBD1 (5 bases). Germline V CDR1 and CDR2: MGHRA, YSYEKL. The CDR3 has 15 residues. Trimming pared 6 bases from V and 5 bases from J, leaving 16 bases between. CDR3 DNA: TGCGCCAGCAGTGGGGAGGGACGCTGGAATGAAAAACTGTTTTTT. Translation gives CASSGEGRWNEKLFF.

This chain uses TRBV9 with TRBJ2-5; possibly TRBD1 or TRBD2 for D (6 bases each). V lost 0 bases to trimming and J lost 5 bases, with 14 bases between them. The CDR3 is 15 amino acids. In germline, CDR1 is SGDLS, CDR2 YYNGEE. The CDR3 coding sequence is TGTGCCAGCAGCGTAGGAGGGGGGCAGCACGAGACCCAGTACTTC. Translating gives CASSVGGGQHETQYF. The variable domain in full, with the rest retrieved from reference TRBV9 and TRBJ2-5, is DSGVTQTPKHLITATGQRVTLRCSPRSGDLSVYWYQQSLDQGLQFLIQYYNGEERAKGNILERFSAQQFPDLHSELNLSSLELGDSALYFCASSVGGGQHETQYFGPGTRLLVL.

A word on this clone: This sample also contains other DNA sequences that code for the same CDR3. V gene TRBV12-3 or TRBV12-4 combines with J gene TRBJ2-5; D unclear. Deletions cut 3 bases from V and 3 bases from J, with 5 bases between. The CDR3 has 12 amino acids. The CDR3 is CASSLSEETQYF. In nucleotides, the CDR3 is TGTGCCAGCAGTTTGAGCGAAGAGACCCAGTACTTC.

This clone has just a few counts. The identical CDR3 is also encoded by other nucleotide sequences in the sample. The chain employs TRBV6-4 and TRBJ2-2; no clear D gene. The length of the CDR3 is 13 residues. CDR1 is MRHNA and CDR2 is SNTAGT in the germline V gene. The V end lost 2 bases, the J end lost 3 bases, and 4 bases lay between the germline ends. CDR3 sequence: CASSDRDTGELFF. The CDR3 DNA reads as TGTGCCAGCAGTGACCGGGACACCGGGGAGCTGTTTTTT.

This chain links TRBV14 with TRBJ1-1; D is unresolved. V was cut by 2 bases and J by 1 base, with 5 bases left in between. Germline V gives CDR1 SGHDN, CDR2 FVKESK. The CDR3 covers 13 residues. CDR3 coding DNA: TGTGCCAGCAGCCAAAACCAGAACACTGAAGCTTTCTTT. Encoded protein: CASSQNQNTEAFF.

This clone is a singleton in its sample. The rearrangement joins TRBV7-9 to TRBJ2-1; TRBD2 matches 7 bases. Germline CDR1 and CDR2: SEHNR and FQNEAQ (reference sequence). This CDR3 has 14 residues. V shed 5 bases and J 5 bases; nucleotides not matched to a gene: 6. Written as DNA, the CDR3 is TGTGCCAGCAGCCAAAGTGGGACTAACAATGAGCAGTTCTTC. It is translated as CASSQSGTNNEQFF.

The chain links TRBV19 to TRBJ1-5; 8 bases match TRBD1. V lost 2 bases and J lost 7; bases outside the gene matches: 7. CDR3 length: 15 residues. Germline CDR1 is LNHDA and CDR2 is SQIVND (reference sequence). The CDR3 DNA is TGTGCCAGTAGTATACTGGACAGGGAGGAACAGCCCCAGCATTTT. This sequence encodes CASSILDREEQPQHF.